The 20 T cell receptor beta chains below all came from one sample that was sequenced in a study of CD8 T cells in ankylosing spondylitis. TCRdb re-derived calls from the 5' RACE reads in MiXCR, one entry per CDR3 protein. The top ten clones hold under 20% of a sample with around 770,000 distinct CDR3 sequences, roughly 19% of them seen once. These receptors' antigens are unknown. The study, taken as a whole, reports: What seemed typical of ankylosing spondylitis blood was a TCR beta motif built from fewer than ten highly homologous variants.

Sequenced input: blood, either unsorted or a sorted T cell fraction (not recorded which). The source is a male donor with ankylosing spondylitis.

The gene calls are TRBV12-3 or TRBV12-4 and TRBJ2-5, with TRBD1 matching over 8 bases. J gave up 2 bases and V 7 bases, and 6 bases lay outside the gene matches. The CDR3 consists of 14 residues. CDR3 protein: CASKTGEGQETQYF. The CDR3 DNA is TGTGCCAGCAAGACAGGGGAAGGTCAAGAGACCCAGTACTTC.

V is TRBV5-1 and J is TRBJ2-2; D is unresolved. Trimming stripped 7 bases from V and 6 bases from J, with 25 bases between. Looked up from germline, CDR1 is SGHRS and CDR2 is YFSETQ. CDR3 length: 17 residues. The CDR3 coding sequence is TGCGCCAGCCGTCCCCAAGTTGGGCCTAGAGACCCCGGGGAGCTGTTTTTT. Translation gives CASRPQVGPRDPGELFF.

The rearrangement joins TRBV28 to TRBJ2-1, with D possibly TRBD2 on 6 matching bases. Trimming pared 5 bases from V and 5 bases from J, leaving 19 bases between. The CDR3 is 16 residues long. The germline gives CDR1 MDHEN, CDR2 SYDVKM. This chain's CDR3 is CASSPLASGANNEQFF. The CDR3 DNA is TGTGCCAGCAGTCCCCTAGCGAGCGGAGCTAACAATGAGCAGTTCTTC.

This clonotype was observed a few times. The chain carries TRBV7-2 and TRBJ1-2; 8 bases map to TRBD1. The V gene end was trimmed by 5 bases and the J gene end by 5 bases; junction bases not matched to a gene: 7. CDR1 is SGHTA and CDR2 is FQGNSA in the germline V gene. The CDR3 length is 14 residues. For the CDR3, the DNA is TGTGCCAGCAGCCGCCAGACAGGGGAATATGGCTACACCTTC. It yields the protein CASSRQTGEYGYTF. Based on the CDR3 plus reference TRBV7-2 and TRBJ1-2, the full variable domain is GAGVSQSPSNKVTEKGKDVELRCDPISGHTALYWYRQSLGQGLEFLIYFQGNSAPDKSGLPSDRFSAERTGGSVSTLTIQRTQQEDSAVYLCASSRQTGEYGYTFGSGTRLTVV.

The chain recombines TRBV27 with TRBJ2-2; D is possibly TRBD2 (5 bases). The CDR3 totals 16 residues. The germline V gene encodes CDR1 MNHEY and CDR2 SMNVEV (reference sequence). V lost 4 bases, J lost 2 bases, and 14 bases lay in between. For the CDR3, the DNA is TGTGCCAGCAGTTCCCTGTCACGGGGTAACACCGGGGAGCTGTTTTTT. It codes for CASSSLSRGNTGELFF.

This chain uses TRBV6-1 with TRBJ2-7; 9 bases are shared with TRBD1. This CDR3 region has 15 residues. The germline CDR1 and CDR2 sequences are MNHNS and SASEGT. Unmatched junction bases numbered 5, after V lost 4 bases and J lost 1 base. DNA of the CDR3: TGTGCCAGCAGTGGCACAGGGGGCATTTCCTACGAGCAGTACTTC. The encoded protein is CASSGTGGISYEQYF.

Only a few counts were recorded for this clonotype. The rearrangement uses TRBV5-1 and TRBJ1-5, with a weak D call TRBD1 (5 bases). From germline, CDR1 is SGHRS and CDR2 YFSETQ. V was trimmed by 2 bases and J by 9 bases, leaving 15 bases between them. The CDR3 is made up of 14 amino acids. The CDR3 region is CASSFQGVVTPQHF. CDR3 coding DNA: TGCGCCAGCAGCTTTCAAGGGGTGGTGACGCCCCAGCATTTT.

The chain links TRBV6-2 or TRBV6-3 to TRBJ1-3; 8 bases align to TRBD1. The ends lost 5 bases at V and 3 bases at J; junction bases unmatched: 18. The CDR3 is 19 amino acids. Germline V gene sequence: CDR1 MNHEY, CDR2 SVGEGT. The CDR3 sequence is CASSPRQGQATLGGNTIYF. CDR3 nucleotide sequence: TGTGCCAGCAGTCCGAGACAGGGGCAGGCCACCCTGGGTGGAAACACCATATATTTT.

This chain uses TRBV7-8 with TRBJ2-1; a weak D match, TRBD1 (5 bases). Germline V gives CDR1 SGHVS, CDR2 FQNEAQ. Trimming cost V 2 bases and J 6 bases, with 23 bases left between them. The CDR3 runs to 18 residues. As DNA, the CDR3 is TGTGCCAGCAGCTTAATTCCCCAGGGTCTACGGCGCTCCAATGAGCAGTTCTTC. Its translation is CASSLIPQGLRRSNEQFF.

The J gene is TRBJ1-1, the V gene TRBV29-1, with TRBD1 as a possible D gene (6 bases). The germline V gene has CDR1 SQVTM and CDR2 ANQGSEA. Deletions cut 7 bases from V and 0 bases from J, with 12 bases between. The CDR3 length is 13 residues. The CDR3 bases are TGCAGCGCCGGGGACAACTTGAACACTGAAGCTTTCTTT. This translates into CSAGDNLNTEAFF.

This rearrangement joins TRBV4-3 to TRBJ1-1; D remains unclear. The CDR3 totals 16 residues. The V end lost 1 base, the J end lost 6 bases, and 18 bases lay between the germline ends. CDR1 and CDR2 from the germline V gene are LGHNA and YSLEER. The CDR3 sequence is CASSQVARGPGAEAFF. The CDR3 nucleotides are TGCGCCAGCAGCCAAGTCGCCCGGGGTCCTGGGGCTGAAGCTTTCTTT.

This clonotype was seen at least ten times. This chain connects TRBV12-3 or TRBV12-4 to TRBJ2-7; a possible D gene is TRBD2 (6 bases). There are 14 residues in the CDR3. The V and J ends lost 2 bases and 1 base respectively, with 9 bases between them. The CDR3 DNA follows: TGTGCCAGCAGTTTACTCGGGAGTTCCTACGAGCAGTACTTC. Translation: CASSLLGSSYEQYF.

This clonotype occurred a few times. The genes are TRBV5-1 and TRBJ1-1, with D perhaps matching TRBD1 (6 bases). Germline loops: CDR1 SGHRS, CDR2 YFSETQ. The CDR3 has 14 residues. The V end was cut by 2 bases, the J end by 4 bases, with 12 bases between. The CDR3 reads CASSLDRYGTEAFF. CDR3 bases: TGCGCCAGCAGCTTAGACAGGTACGGCACTGAAGCTTTCTTT.

Only a few counts were recorded for this clonotype. The rearrangement joins TRBV9 to TRBJ2-3, with D maybe TRBD2 (6 bases). The V and J ends lost 0 bases and 7 bases respectively, with 15 bases between them. This CDR3 contains 15 residues. CDR1 is SGDLS, CDR2 YYNGEE, per germline. Here the CDR3 DNA reads TGTGCCAGCAGCGTAGAGGAGGGCCGGTTATATACGCAGTATTTT. As protein: CASSVEEGRLYTQYF.

This clonotype has a handful of counts. The chain is built from TRBV7-2 and TRBJ2-7, with D perhaps matching TRBD2 (5 bases). The CDR3 is 13 residues long. Deletions cut 5 bases from V and 3 bases from J, with 11 bases between. Per the germline V gene, CDR1 is SGHTA and CDR2 is FQGNSA. DNA for the CDR3: TGTGCCAGCAGCCCTGACTACCGCTACGAGCAGTACTTC. Residues: CASSPDYRYEQYF.

The CDR3: CASSYTYSGANVLTF. For the CDR3, the DNA is TGTGCCAGCAGCTACACTTACTCTGGGGCCAACGTCCTGACTTTC. The chain uses TRBV7-2 and TRBJ2-6, with D uncertain. The germline V and J ends were trimmed by 4 bases and 0 bases, with 7 bases remaining between them. CDR3 length: 15 residues. Germline-derived CDR1 and CDR2 are SGHTA and FQGNSA.

This clonotype was recorded many times. This chain links TRBV10-3 with TRBJ2-5; TRBD2 might be the D (6 bases). The V gene lost 3 bases and the J gene lost 2 bases, with 16 bases spanning the gap. The CDR3 extends over 16 amino acids. Germline values: CDR1 ENHRY, CDR2 SYGVKD. CDR3 in amino acids: CAISDRAGRQQETQYF. CDR3 nucleotides: TGTGCCATCAGTGATAGGGCGGGACGTCAACAAGAGACCCAGTACTTC.

The CDR3 protein is CASSQDFSGGSADTQYF. In DNA form, the CDR3 reads TGTGCCAGCAGCCAAGATTTTAGCGGGGGAAGCGCAGATACGCAGTATTTT. The chain uses TRBV4-2 and TRBJ2-3, with TRBD2 identical over 9 bases. CDR3 size: 17 residues. Germline CDR1 and CDR2: LGHNA and YNFKEQ. V shed 0 bases and J 4 bases; nucleotides not matched to a gene: 8.

This rearrangement joins TRBV7-2 to TRBJ2-7; D possibly uses TRBD1 or TRBD2 (5 bases each). The CDR3 contains 13 residues. Germline V gene data show CDR1 as SGHTA and CDR2 as FQGNSA. V was cut by 4 bases and J by 2 bases, with 9 bases left in between. CDR3 sequence reads: CASSSRGPYEQYF. The CDR3 nucleotides are TGTGCCAGCAGCTCCCGGGGACCCTACGAGCAGTACTTC.

This clonotype appeared a few times. V gene TRBV11-2 combines with J gene TRBJ2-2; D gene unclear. From germline, CDR1 is SGHAT and CDR2 FQNNGV. Deletions cut 5 bases from V and 7 bases from J, with 11 bases between. This CDR3 region has 13 residues. The CDR3 nucleotides read TGTGCCAGCAGCCGACCATCGTTCGGGGAGCTGTTTTTT. Its translation is CASSRPSFGELFF.